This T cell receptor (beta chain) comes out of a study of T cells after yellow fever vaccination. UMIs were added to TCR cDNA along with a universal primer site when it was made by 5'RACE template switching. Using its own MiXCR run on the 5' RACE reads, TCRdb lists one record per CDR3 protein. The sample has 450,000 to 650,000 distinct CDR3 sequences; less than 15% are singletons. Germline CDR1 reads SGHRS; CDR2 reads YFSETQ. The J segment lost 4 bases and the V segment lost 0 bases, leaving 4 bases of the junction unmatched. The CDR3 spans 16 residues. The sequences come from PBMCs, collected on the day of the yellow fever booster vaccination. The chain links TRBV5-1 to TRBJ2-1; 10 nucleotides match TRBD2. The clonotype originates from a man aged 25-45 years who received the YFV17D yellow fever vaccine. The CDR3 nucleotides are TGCGCCAGCAGCTTGGTCGGGACTAGCGAGTACAATGAGCAGTTCTTC. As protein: CASSLVGTSEYNEQFF.